The table lists the clone carrying this TCR beta chain with many counts. Its antigen is undetermined. The sample is drawn from a study of CD8+CD57+ T cells in acquired aplastic anemia. Study overall: Sorting CD4+ and CD8+ cells gave DNA averaging around 3 ug.

All sequencing subjects had displayed CD8+CD57+ cell expansion on flow cytometry. Severe acquired aplastic anemia was diagnosed in all patients. Overall study findings and caveats: Twenty-nine was the count of CD8+ CDR3 sequences that patients shared with controls. Statistical testing detected no significant gap in CD8+ Simpson's diversity between patients and controls.

Profiles of TCR beta VDJ and CDR3 were generated from a genomic DNA template. TCRdb re-called the reads through MiXCR, storing one row per CDR3 protein. The table has around 430,000 distinct CDR3 sequences, approximately 33% seen once. V was clipped by 1 base and J by 7 bases, with 16 bases between them. The germline CDR1 and CDR2 sequences are LNHDA and SQIVND (reference sequence). The CDR3 length is 15 residues. Input material: sorted CD4+, CD8+, or CD8+CD57+ T cells (not recorded which) from PBMCs. This chain joins TRBV19 and TRBJ1-2, with D hard to call. This sequence originates from a human donor with aplastic anemia. In nucleotides, the CDR3 is TGTGCCAGTAGTATAGGAAGGACCGCCGTGGGTGGCTACACCTTC. It is translated as CASSIGRTAVGGYTF.